Below, 28 T cell receptor beta chains from the same sample are listed, as sequenced in a study of T cell responses to AZD1222 COVID-19 vaccine. Generated by immunoSEQ multiplex PCR, the TCRdb table keeps only in-frame clones and is missing some. The repertoire holds tens of thousands of clones, with around 88% as singletons. Here the sequenced sample was peripheral blood, taken on day 0 of MenACWY control vaccination. These receptors all stem from an adult in good health.

This chain connects TRBV27 to TRBJ1-2; D unclear. V lost 0 bases and J lost 2, with 4 bases in between. From germline, CDR1 is MNHEY and CDR2 SMNVEV (reference sequence). This CDR3 region has 13 residues. CDR3 residues: CASSLSVNYGYTF. The CDR3 nucleotides are TGTGCCAGCAGTTTATCAGTGAACTATGGCTACACCTTC.

J is TRBJ1-2 and V is TRBV5-1; 7 positions match TRBD1. Per germline, CDR1 SGHRS and CDR2 YFSETQ. The V and J ends lost 5 bases and 0 bases, in that order; junction bases with no gene match: 10. The CDR3 is made up of 16 amino acids. CDR3: CASREGGAWANYGYTF. CDR3 coding DNA: TGCGCCAGCAGGGAAGGGGGCGCTTGGGCTAACTATGGCTACACCTTC.

The V call is TRBV2, the J call TRBJ2-2; 9 bases map to TRBD1. With V trimmed by 6 bases and J by 6 bases, 5 bases remained unmatched. This CDR3 has 14 residues. Germline lookup yields CDR1 SNHLY and CDR2 FYNNEI. CDR3 amino acids: CASSETGGPGELFF. Here the CDR3 DNA reads TGTGCCAGCAGCGAAACAGGGGGCCCCGGGGAGCTGTTTTTT.

The chain carries TRBV30 and TRBJ2-5; 11 nucleotides match TRBD2. CDR1 and CDR2 (germline): GTSNPN, SVGIG (reference sequence). The V and J ends lost 2 bases and 4 bases, in that order; junction bases with no gene match: 6. CDR3 size: 15 residues. CDR3 in amino acids: CAWSPGLAGGETQYF. In DNA, the CDR3 is TGTGCCTGGAGTCCTGGACTAGCGGGCGGAGAGACCCAGTACTTC.

The chain combines TRBV15 with TRBJ2-3; D is ambiguous. Trimming cost V 0 bases and J 6 bases, with 10 bases left between them. The CDR3 spans 14 residues. Germline CDR1 reads LNHNV; CDR2 reads YYDKDF (reference sequence). Here the CDR3 reads CATSRDVARDTQYF. Here the CDR3 DNA reads TGTGCCACCAGCAGAGATGTGGCGAGGGATACGCAGTATTTT. Using reference TRBV15 and TRBJ2-3 for the parts outside the CDR3, the full variable domain is DAMVIQNPRYQVTQFGKPVTLSCSQTLNHNVMYWYQQKSSQAPKLLFHYYDKDFNNEADTPDNFQSRRPNTSFCFLDIRSPGLGDTAMYLCATSRDVARDTQYFGPGTRLTVL.

This clone showed up just once. This chain uses TRBV9 with TRBJ2-3, with TRBD2 as a possible D gene (5 bases). Germline V CDR1 and CDR2: SGDLS, YYNGEE. The ends were cut back, 0 bases at V and 2 bases at J, with 10 bases in the middle. This CDR3 comprises 15 residues. The CDR3 region is CASSVGAGYTDTQYF. CDR3 DNA sequence: TGTGCCAGCAGCGTAGGGGCGGGTTACACAGATACGCAGTATTTT.

The sample holds one count of this clone. This chain links TRBV24-1 with TRBJ2-2; 9 bases are a match to TRBD1. CDR1 is KGHDR, CDR2 SFDVKD, per germline. The CDR3 runs 15 residues. The J segment lost 10 bases and the V segment lost 4 bases, leaving 9 bases of the junction unmatched. The CDR3 is CATSDPTGGLEELFF. The CDR3 DNA reads TGTGCCACCAGTGACCCGACAGGGGGACTGGAGGAGCTGTTTTTT.

The chain combines TRBV18 with TRBJ1-4, with D perhaps TRBD1 (5 bases). V lost 3 bases, J lost 6 bases, and 8 bases lay in between. The CDR3 has 13 residues. CDR1 KGHSH and CDR2 LQKENI come from the germline V gene. The CDR3 DNA is TGTGCCAGCTCACCTCGCAGGGATGAAAAACTGTTTTTT. This sequence encodes CASSPRRDEKLFF.

In DNA form, the CDR3 reads TGCGCCAGCAGCCAAGAGAGGGCTAGCGGGGCTACGAATCAAGAGACCCAGTACTTC. It yields the protein CASSQERASGATNQETQYF. V and J are TRBV4-1 and TRBJ2-5; TRBD2 matches 9 bases. Trimming removed 0 bases from V and 2 bases from J; junction bases left unmatched: 13. The germline V gene has CDR1 MGHRA and CDR2 YSYEKL. This CDR3 region has 19 residues.

CDR3 coding DNA: TGTGCCAGCAGATCCGGGCCGGGGGAGCAGTACTTC. It codes for CASRSGPGEQYF. This chain links TRBV28 with TRBJ2-7; TRBD2 might be the D (5 bases). This CDR3 region has 12 residues. V shed 6 bases and J shed 7 bases, with 13 bases lying between them. CDR1 and CDR2 from the germline V gene are MDHEN and SYDVKM.

CDR3 coding DNA: TGCAGTGCTAGTATTAGCGGGGGACGATACACAGATACGCAGTATTTT. It encodes CSASISGGRYTDTQYF. The chain recombines TRBV20-1 with TRBJ2-3, with 9 nucleotides matching TRBD2. Germline V gene sequence: CDR1 DFQATT, CDR2 SNEGSKA (reference sequence). With 3 bases clipped from V and 2 bases from J, the junction kept 9 bases outside the gene matches. CDR3 length: 16 residues.

J is TRBJ2-3 and V is TRBV13; D could derive from TRBD1 or TRBD2 (5 bases each). The CDR3 is 14 amino acids. From germline, CDR1 is PRHDT and CDR2 FYEKMQ (reference sequence). V was cut by 5 bases and J by 6 bases, with 15 bases left in between. In DNA form, the CDR3 reads TGTGCCAGCAGCCGAGGGACCGCCGGGGATACGCAGTATTTT. Translated: CASSRGTAGDTQYF.

This clone was observed at least ten times. The chain carries TRBV6-6 and TRBJ1-1; D may be TRBD1 (6 bases). Between the trimmed V and J ends, which lost 2 bases and 5 bases, there was a span of 15 bases. The CDR3 has 15 amino acids. Germline V gives CDR1 MNHNY, CDR2 SVGAGI (reference sequence). CDR3 region: CASSYPEAGATEAFF. The CDR3 DNA reads TGTGCCAGCAGTTACCCCGAGGCGGGGGCTACTGAAGCTTTCTTT.

V usage is TRBV7-2 and J usage is TRBJ1-6; 7 bases map to TRBD1. The CDR3 runs to 15 residues. Trimming at V came to 3 bases and at J to 7 bases, leaving 6 bases not matched to a gene. CDR1 SGHTA and CDR2 FQGNSA come from the germline V gene. The CDR3 DNA reads as TGTGCCAGCAGCTTGCTCCAGGGGGGGAATTCACCCCTCCACTTT. Translated, it gives CASSLLQGGNSPLHF.

J is TRBJ2-1 and V is TRBV9; TRBD2 is a possible D gene (5 bases). Trimming cost V 2 bases and J 5 bases, with 14 bases left between them. CDR1 and CDR2 from the germline V gene are SGDLS and YYNGEE. The CDR3 runs 15 residues. Written as DNA, the CDR3 is TGTGCCAGCAGCGTTGGAGGACTTAGTCACAATGAGCAGTTCTTC. Its translation: CASSVGGLSHNEQFF.

The chain links TRBV6-2 or TRBV6-3 to TRBJ1-2; TRBD1 matches at 12 bases. In germline, CDR1 is MNHEY, CDR2 SVGEGT. The CDR3 runs 16 residues. J gave up 2 bases and V 5 bases, and 6 bases lay outside the gene matches. CDR3 in amino acids: CASSGDRGLKNYGYTF. DNA of the CDR3: TGTGCCAGCAGTGGGGACAGGGGGCTGAAAAACTATGGCTACACCTTC.

This sequence joins TRBV28 and TRBJ1-5; D may be TRBD1 (5 bases). Germline V gene lookup returns CDR1 MDHEN and CDR2 SYDVKM. The V and J ends lost 3 bases and 4 bases respectively, with 19 bases between them. There are 17 residues in the CDR3. The CDR3 region has the DNA TGTGCCAGCAGTTTCCGTGGACAAGGGAGGTCAAATCAGCCCCAGCATTTT. Its translation is CASSFRGQGRSNQPQHF. Drawing the rest from reference TRBV28 and TRBJ1-5, the complete variable domain is DVKVTQSSRYLVKRTGEKVFLECVQDMDHENMFWYRQDPGLGLRLIYFSYDVKMKEKGDIPEGYSVSREKKERFSLILESASTNQTSMYLCASSFRGQGRSNQPQHFGDGTRLSIL.

V gene TRBV5-1 combines with J gene TRBJ1-2, with TRBD1 matching over 7 bases. The CDR3 is made up of 15 amino acids. J gave up 8 bases and V 4 bases, and 14 bases lay outside the gene matches. CDR1 is SGHRS, CDR2 YFSETQ, per germline. Here the CDR3 reads CASSPDIQGNQGYTF. The CDR3 DNA sequence: TGCGCCAGCAGCCCGGATATACAGGGGAATCAGGGCTACACCTTC.

The chain combines TRBV14 with TRBJ2-3; D uncertain. CDR1 SGHDN and CDR2 FVKESK come from the germline V gene. This CDR3 has 14 amino acids. The V and J ends lost 0 bases and 2 bases respectively, with 6 bases between them. CDR3 loop: CASSQEQSTDTQYF. The DNA of the CDR3 is TGTGCCAGCAGCCAAGAGCAGTCCACAGATACGCAGTATTTT.

CDR3 bases: TGTGCCAGTAGTATAGGCAGGGAAGCGGAGACCCAGTACTTC. Translating gives CASSIGREAETQYF. The chain recombines TRBV19 with TRBJ2-5; TRBD1 is a possible D gene (5 bases). The CDR3 has 14 residues. Deletions cut 1 base from V and 5 bases from J, with 11 bases between. Per the germline V gene, CDR1 is LNHDA and CDR2 is SQIVND (reference sequence).

This rearrangement joins TRBV7-9 to TRBJ1-6, with D tentatively TRBD1 (6 bases). The CDR3 extends over 15 amino acids. Trimming removed 0 bases at V and 7 bases at J, with 10 bases between. Germline loops: CDR1 SEHNR, CDR2 FQNEAQ (reference sequence). As DNA, the CDR3 is TGTGCCAGCAGCTTAGCGGACAGTGTAAATTCACCCCTCCACTTT. It specifies CASSLADSVNSPLHF.

The genes are TRBV24-1 and TRBJ1-5; D ambiguous. V was pared by 7 bases and J by 6 bases, with 9 bases between. CDR1 is KGHDR and CDR2 is SFDVKD in the germline V gene. CDR3 length equals 12 residues. CDR3: CATRGGCQPQHF. The CDR3 DNA reads TGTGCCACCAGGGGAGGATGTCAGCCCCAGCATTTT.

V gene TRBV13 combines with J gene TRBJ2-3; possible D gene TRBD2, 6 bases. There are 13 residues in the CDR3. V was clipped by 5 bases and J by 5 bases, with 11 bases between them. Germline-derived CDR1 and CDR2 are PRHDT and FYEKMQ (reference sequence). The CDR3 DNA reads as TGTGCCAGCAGCCCATGGGGGGAAGATACGCAGTATTTT. Its protein product is CASSPWGEDTQYF.

The rearrangement links TRBV19 to TRBJ1-5, with D possibly matching TRBD1 (5 bases). Germline V gene data show CDR1 as LNHDA and CDR2 as SQIVND (reference sequence). This CDR3 has 15 residues. V gave up 7 bases and J gave up 0 bases, with 13 bases separating them. Written as DNA, the CDR3 is TGTGCCAGTACCCAGACAGAGTATAGCAATCAGCCCCAGCATTTT. It encodes CASTQTEYSNQPQHF. The complete variable domain, with remaining parts taken from reference TRBV19 and TRBJ1-5, reads DGGITQSPKYLFRKEGQNVTLSCEQNLNHDAMYWYRQDPGQGLRLIYYSQIVNDFQKGDIAEGYSVSREKKESFPLTVTSAQKNPTAFYLCASTQTEYSNQPQHFGDGTRLSIL.

This rearrangement joins TRBV7-2 to TRBJ2-2; D is ambiguous. This CDR3 has 13 residues. V was pared by 4 bases and J by 7 bases, with 10 bases between. Germline V gene lookup returns CDR1 SGHTA and CDR2 FQGNSA. CDR3: CASSSRPDGELFF. The CDR3 DNA reads as TGTGCCAGCAGCTCCCGACCGGACGGGGAGCTGTTTTTT.

The gene calls are TRBV7-3 and TRBJ1-1; D perhaps matches TRBD1 (5 bases). The CDR3 runs 17 residues. Trimming removed 4 bases from V and 3 bases from J, with 21 bases in between. The V gene's germline CDR1 is SGHTA and CDR2 FQGTGA. CDR3 in DNA: TGTGCCAGCAGCTCTACTCCAGGGTATAGAGGGGACACTGAAGCTTTCTTT. The encoded protein is CASSSTPGYRGDTEAFF.

The chain has TRBV29-1 and TRBJ1-4; 8 bases align to TRBD1. V shed 4 bases, J shed 8 bases, and the junction held 9 bases outside the gene matches. Germline CDR1 and CDR2: SQVTM and ANQGSEA. This CDR3 contains 14 residues. The CDR3 reads CSVGAGTGGEKLFF. The CDR3, as DNA: TGCAGCGTTGGGGCGGGGACAGGCGGGGAAAAACTGTTTTTT.

The chain combines TRBV11-2 with TRBJ1-1; TRBD1 is a possible D gene (5 bases). Trimming removed 3 bases from V and 1 base from J, with 9 bases in between. CDR1 SGHAT and CDR2 FQNNGV come from the germline V gene. The CDR3 is made up of 14 amino acids. CDR3 amino acids: CASSFDTGNTEAFF. DNA of the CDR3: TGTGCCAGCAGCTTCGATACAGGGAACACTGAAGCTTTCTTT. The full variable domain, in which reference TRBV11-2 and TRBJ1-1 provide the parts outside the CDR3, is EAGVAQSPRYKIIEKRQSVAFWCNPISGHATLYWYQQILGQGPKLLIQFQNNGVVDDSQLPKDRFSAERLKGVDSTLKIQPAKLEDSAVYLCASSFDTGNTEAFFGQGTRLTVV.